What follows are 27 T cell receptor beta chains derived from one specimen sequenced in a study of cytomegalovirus exposure and HLA in healthy donors. Primers for the PCR totalled 60 Vbeta and 13 Jbeta. Using immunoSEQ multiplex PCR, the repertoire was profiled, and TCRdb retains in-frame clones only, with some absent. The repertoire includes over 110,000 clones, over 75% of them detected once, and over 2.5% sits in the top ten. The sample comprised PBMCs. These receptors were taken from a male donor in good health and CMV-seronegative.

The chain is built from TRBV5-6 and TRBJ2-7; tentatively, D is TRBD1 (6 bases). V dropped 8 bases and J dropped 7 bases, with 13 bases sitting between them. Germline V gives CDR1 SGHDT, CDR2 YYEEEE. CDR3 length: 11 amino acids. CDR3 DNA sequence: TGTGCCAGTACACAGGGCTGGGAGCAGTACTTC. This sequence encodes CASTQGWEQYF.

V is TRBV7-2 and J is TRBJ2-1; D uncertain. The CDR3 is made up of 14 amino acids. Trimming removed 0 bases at V and 10 bases at J, with 13 bases between. CDR1 is SGHTA and CDR2 is FQGNSA in the germline V gene. For the CDR3, the DNA is TGTGCCAGCAGCTTAGCGCTCGTCTCTAGGGAGCAGTTCTTC. This sequence encodes CASSLALVSREQFF.

The gene calls are TRBV27 and TRBJ2-1, with D perhaps matching TRBD2 (6 bases). The CDR3 has 13 amino acids. The V and J ends lost 6 bases and 7 bases respectively, with 13 bases between them. Germline V CDR1 and CDR2: MNHEY, SMNVEV (reference sequence). The CDR3 reads CASSPGSGNEQFF. CDR3 bases: TGTGCCAGCAGCCCCGGAAGCGGGAATGAGCAGTTCTTC.

A single count supports this clone. This CDR3 reads CATREGLAGTGELFF. CDR3 DNA: TGTGCCACAAGGGAGGGACTAGCGGGGACCGGGGAGCTGTTTTTT. The genes are TRBV6-5 and TRBJ2-2; 13 bases are shared with TRBD2. V was pared by 10 bases and J by 5 bases, with 7 bases of the junction left unmatched. CDR1 is MNHEY, CDR2 SVGAGI, per germline. The length of the CDR3 is 15 residues.

The V gene is TRBV29-1, the J gene TRBJ1-1; D is perhaps TRBD1 (6 bases). The length of the CDR3 is 12 residues. The V and J ends lost 7 bases and 1 base respectively, with 10 bases between them. Germline V gene sequence: CDR1 SQVTM, CDR2 ANQGSEA. CDR3 region: CSGQVPNTEAFF. Written as DNA, the CDR3 is TGCAGCGGACAGGTACCGAACACTGAAGCTTTCTTT. Full variable domain (missing parts from reference TRBV29-1 and TRBJ1-1): SAVISQKPSRDICQRGTSLTIQCQVDSQVTMMFWYRQQPGQSLTLIATANQGSEATYESGFVIDKFPISRPNLTFSTLTVSNMSPEDSSIYLCSGQVPNTEAFFGQGTRLTVV.

This clone was picked up a small number of times. This chain uses TRBV7-2 with TRBJ2-4, with D possibly matching TRBD1 (6 bases). The length of the CDR3 is 15 residues. Germline V lookup: CDR1 SGHTA, CDR2 FQGNSA. V gave up 5 bases and J gave up 8 bases, with 19 bases separating them. DNA of the CDR3: TGTGCCAGCAGCCAGGGGTTGGCCAGTAGGGACATTCAGTACTTC. This encodes CASSQGLASRDIQYF.

This rearrangement joins TRBV11-2 to TRBJ1-1; TRBD1 might be the D (5 bases). The germline V gene has CDR1 SGHAT and CDR2 FQNNGV. The V gene lost 5 bases and the J gene lost 0 bases, with 10 bases spanning the gap. CDR3 length equals 14 residues. In DNA form, the CDR3 reads TGTGCCAGCAGCGTTGGGGCATTGAACACTGAAGCTTTCTTT. Its translation is CASSVGALNTEAFF.

The chain has TRBV7-9 and TRBJ2-1; TRBD2 matches at 10 bases. The CDR3 loop spans 15 amino acids. Germline V gene lookup returns CDR1 SEHNR and CDR2 FQNEAQ (reference sequence). V shed 8 bases, J shed 3 bases, and the junction held 7 bases outside the gene matches. The CDR3 loop reads CASLGTSDLYNEQFF. CDR3 nucleotide sequence: TGTGCCAGCTTAGGGACTAGCGATCTCTACAATGAGCAGTTCTTC.

The chain employs TRBV7-3 and TRBJ2-5, with TRBD1 identical over 7 bases. CDR3 length: 16 residues. Germline loops: CDR1 SGHTA, CDR2 FQGTGA. V lost 2 bases, J lost 4 bases, and 10 bases stayed unmatched. CDR3 in amino acids: CASSLYGRGSSETQYF. DNA for the CDR3: TGTGCCAGCAGCTTATACGGCAGGGGGAGCTCAGAGACCCAGTACTTC.

The chain links TRBV6-6 to TRBJ2-2, with 7 positions matching TRBD2. The germline CDR1 and CDR2 sequences are MNHNY and SVGAGI (reference sequence). This CDR3 has 15 amino acids. J gave up 5 bases and V 2 bases, and 5 bases lay outside the gene matches. CDR3 sequence reads: CASSYGQGGTGELFF. CDR3 DNA sequence: TGTGCCAGCAGTTACGGGCAGGGAGGGACCGGGGAGCTGTTTTTT.

This clone was counted once. The chain combines TRBV4-2 with TRBJ2-1; 14 positions match TRBD2. Trimming took 0 bases from V and 3 from J; bases not matched to a gene: 7. The CDR3 is 19 residues long. The germline V gene encodes CDR1 LGHNA and CDR2 YNFKEQ. The CDR3: CASSQEPAGTSGGYNEQFF. The CDR3 DNA is TGTGCCAGCAGCCAAGAGCCGGCCGGGACTAGCGGGGGCTACAATGAGCAGTTCTTC.

The chain has TRBV19 and TRBJ2-2; TRBD1 agrees at 10 bases. Germline values: CDR1 LNHDA, CDR2 SQIVND (reference sequence). J lost 5 bases, V lost 6 bases, and 9 bases had no gene match. The CDR3 consists of 16 residues. CDR3: CASRPGDRGRTGELFF. CDR3 nucleotides: TGTGCCAGTAGACCGGGAGACAGGGGGCGTACCGGGGAGCTGTTTTTT. Full variable domain (rest looked up from reference TRBV19 and TRBJ2-2): DGGITQSPKYLFRKEGQNVTLSCEQNLNHDAMYWYRQDPGQGLRLIYYSQIVNDFQKGDIAEGYSVSREKKESFPLTVTSAQKNPTAFYLCASRPGDRGRTGELFFGEGSRLTVL.

The chain combines TRBV9 with TRBJ1-2; a weak D match, TRBD1 (5 bases). There are 14 residues in the CDR3. Trimming took off 3 bases at V and 2 bases at J, with 11 bases between the two ends. Per germline, CDR1 SGDLS and CDR2 YYNGEE. This CDR3 is CASSDGGSNYGYTF. The CDR3 DNA follows: TGTGCCAGCAGCGACGGGGGATCGAACTATGGCTACACCTTC.

This rearrangement joins TRBV15 to TRBJ2-5, with a weak D call TRBD1 (6 bases). V was pared by 2 bases and J by 9 bases, with 19 bases between. The CDR3 runs 15 residues. CDR1 is LNHNV and CDR2 is YYDKDF in the germline V gene (reference sequence). CDR3 nucleotide sequence: TGTGCCACCAGCAGATCCCTCCCCGCAGGGGACGCCCAGTACTTC. Translating gives CATSRSLPAGDAQYF.

This clone has only a few counts. This chain links TRBV2 with TRBJ2-1; 12 bases align to TRBD2. Germline trimming cut 6 bases from V and 7 bases from J; bases unmatched to any gene: 7. CDR1 is SNHLY and CDR2 is FYNNEI in the germline V gene. The CDR3 sequence is 15 residues long. The CDR3 loop is CASRETSGSPNEQFF. The CDR3 DNA reads TGTGCCAGCAGAGAGACTAGCGGGAGTCCAAATGAGCAGTTCTTC.

J is TRBJ2-7 and V is TRBV5-6; D is perhaps TRBD1 (5 bases). CDR3 length equals 14 residues. V was cut by 3 bases and J by 3 bases, with 13 bases left in between. Germline assignment: CDR1 SGHDT and CDR2 YYEEEE. The CDR3 nucleotides are TGTGCCAGCAGCTCCACTTACAGGTTCTACGAGCAGTACTTC. Translation: CASSSTYRFYEQYF.

The J gene is TRBJ2-1, the V gene TRBV9, with D maybe TRBD1 (6 bases). Trimming cost V 4 bases and J 8 bases, with 10 bases left between them. Germline assignment: CDR1 SGDLS and CDR2 YYNGEE. The CDR3 loop spans 12 amino acids. The CDR3, as DNA: TGTGCCAGCAGCCTAAACAGGGATGAGCAGTTCTTC. This codes for CASSLNRDEQFF. The full variable domain, with the rest looked up from reference TRBV9 and TRBJ2-1, is DSGVTQTPKHLITATGQRVTLRCSPRSGDLSVYWYQQSLDQGLQFLIQYYNGEERAKGNILERFSAQQFPDLHSELNLSSLELGDSALYFCASSLNRDEQFFGPGTRLTVL.

Concerning this clone: Because the CDR3's place on the DNA is in doubt, the DNA is left out and the CDR3 is given as listed by TCRdb. Here the CDR3 reads CSTSGSGRAWEQYF. The chain uses TRBV29-1 and TRBJ2-7; TRBD2 reflects the table's D call only, with no check against the DNA. The CDR3 is 14 amino acids long, termini counted. Germline-derived CDR1 and CDR2 are SQVTM and ANQGSEA.

The V call is TRBV29-1, the J call TRBJ1-1, with TRBD1 matching 7 bases. Germline assignment: CDR1 SQVTM and CDR2 ANQGSEA. After removal of 5 bases from V and 1 base from J, the junction contained 7 bases not matched to a gene. The CDR3 contains 14 residues. The CDR3, as DNA: TGCAGCGTTAGAAACACAGGGGCGAACACTGAAGCTTTCTTT. It yields the protein CSVRNTGANTEAFF.

The V and J genes are TRBV28 and TRBJ1-1; 8 positions agree with TRBD1. The CDR3 runs to 14 residues. The germline V gene encodes CDR1 MDHEN and CDR2 SYDVKM. Germline trimming cut 3 bases from V and 1 base from J; bases unmatched to any gene: 1. In DNA form, the CDR3 reads TGTGCCAGCAGTTTTGGACAGGGGAACACTGAAGCTTTCTTT. Its translation is CASSFGQGNTEAFF.

This chain connects TRBV19 to TRBJ1-5; 7 nucleotides match TRBD1. There are 15 residues in the CDR3. From germline, CDR1 is LNHDA and CDR2 SQIVND (reference sequence). V lost 6 bases and J lost 5; bases outside the gene matches: 10. The CDR3 sequence is CASRPLQGLDQPQHF. The CDR3 DNA is TGTGCCAGTAGGCCTTTACAGGGGCTGGATCAGCCCCAGCATTTT.

The V gene is TRBV7-3, the J gene TRBJ2-2; 7 bases align to TRBD1. Trimming took 0 bases from V and 3 from J; bases not matched to a gene: 10. This CDR3 has 18 amino acids. The V gene's germline CDR1 is SGHTA and CDR2 FQGTGA. The CDR3 DNA reads TGTGCCAGCAGCTTAACCTACCGACAGGGTGACGACACCGGGGAGCTGTTTTTT. This gives the protein CASSLTYRQGDDTGELFF.

The chain employs TRBV30 and TRBJ2-2, with 9 nucleotides matching TRBD2. V was clipped by 2 bases and J by 7 bases; unmatched bases: 8. Germline lookup yields CDR1 GTSNPN and CDR2 SVGIG (reference sequence). CDR3 length equals 15 residues. The CDR3 is CAWSNPSGASGELFF. CDR3 sequence (DNA): TGTGCCTGGAGTAACCCTAGCGGGGCAAGCGGGGAGCTGTTTTTT.

This clone has only one observation. This chain joins TRBV5-4 and TRBJ1-1, with 8 bases fitting TRBD1. The CDR3 length is 13 residues. Germline CDR1 and CDR2: SGHNT and YYREEE (reference sequence). V shed 4 bases and J 8 bases; nucleotides not matched to a gene: 7. CDR3 amino acids: CASSPGQGFEAFF. CDR3 nucleotides: TGTGCCAGCAGCCCCGGACAGGGCTTCGAAGCTTTCTTT.

The chain links TRBV6-4 to TRBJ2-1; a weak D match, TRBD2 (6 bases). Trimming cost V 0 bases and J 10 bases, with 13 bases left between them. Germline V gene sequence: CDR1 MRHNA, CDR2 SNTAGT. The CDR3 runs to 14 residues. This chain's CDR3 is CASSDSLAGREQFF. The CDR3 coding sequence is TGTGCCAGCAGTGACTCGTTGGCGGGAAGGGAGCAGTTCTTC.

The chain has TRBV7-9 and TRBJ2-2; tentative D call: TRBD1 (5 bases). The germline V gene encodes CDR1 SEHNR and CDR2 FQNEAQ (reference sequence). CDR3 length: 13 residues. The germline V and J ends were trimmed by 9 bases and 2 bases, with 10 bases remaining between them. CDR3 in amino acids: CASIGQNTGELFF. DNA of the CDR3: TGTGCCAGTATCGGACAAAACACCGGGGAGCTGTTTTTT.

The chain couples TRBV7-9 to TRBJ2-5, with D perhaps TRBD2 (5 bases). CDR1 is SEHNR, CDR2 FQNEAQ, per germline (reference sequence). This CDR3 region has 18 residues. Trimming removed 1 base from V and 1 base from J, with 19 bases in between. The CDR3 reads CASSLDRGTSGFQETQYF. Written as DNA, the CDR3 is TGTGCCAGCAGCTTAGATCGGGGTACGTCGGGGTTCCAAGAGACCCAGTACTTC.